The present T cell receptor beta chain was sequenced within a study of shared clonotypes between healthy human individuals. The V end lost 2 bases, the J end lost 3 bases, and 11 bases lay between the germline ends. This CDR3 has 15 residues. Sequenced by immunoSEQ multiplex PCR; TCRdb stores in-frame clones only, minus some. This table holds about 2.1 million clones, approximately 94% found once. The sample holds one count of this clone. Selected positively for CCR7 and CD45RO-negative, naive CD8 cells excluded terminally differentiated effector memory CD45RA+ cells. The source of this sequence is a man aged 18-30 years in good health. Some clones in this sample may be carry-over from other donors' samples. The rearrangement joins TRBV23-1 to TRBJ2-1; tentatively, D is TRBD2 (6 bases). TRBV23-1 is sorted into the ORF group, with uncertain function. Sequencing input: naive CD8+ T cells from PBMCs. DNA of the CDR3: TGCGCCAGCAGTCAAGGAGGGATCCACTACAATGAGCAGTTCTTC. Amino acid sequence: CASSQGGIHYNEQFF.